Presented here are 11 T cell receptor beta chains from one specimen sequenced in a study of OX40 agonist ivuxolimab in advanced cancers. Method: immunoSEQ multiplex PCR; TCRdb's copy keeps in-frame clones and lacks some. The sample records 75,000 to 100,000 clones, roughly 90% being singletons. The starting material was CD4+ or CD8+ T cells sorted from blood, obtained in a trial of the OX40 agonist ivuxolimab. These receptors were taken from an adult with an advanced solid tumor such as melanoma, head and neck, liver or kidney cancer.

V usage is TRBV5-6 and J usage is TRBJ1-1; no definite D call. CDR3 length: 14 amino acids. The germline CDR1 and CDR2 sequences are SGHDT and YYEEEE. Trimming removed 0 bases at V and 5 bases at J, with 11 bases between. The CDR3 here is CASSLGHLGTEAFF. The CDR3 DNA is TGTGCCAGCAGCTTGGGACACCTAGGGACTGAAGCTTTCTTT.

The chain combines TRBV29-1 with TRBJ2-5; 9 nucleotides match TRBD1. CDR1 and CDR2 (germline): SQVTM, ANQGSEA. Unmatched junction bases numbered 2, after V lost 6 bases and J lost 0 bases. The CDR3 length is 13 residues. CDR3 coding DNA: TGCAGCGTGGACAGGGGTCACCAAGAGACCCAGTACTTC. This gives the protein CSVDRGHQETQYF.

The rearrangement links TRBV6-5 to TRBJ2-2, with D possibly being TRBD1 (6 bases). The V end lost 6 bases, the J end lost 12 bases, and 23 bases lay between the germline ends. CDR1 MNHEY and CDR2 SVGAGI come from the germline V gene. The CDR3 contains 15 residues. CDR3 nucleotide sequence: TGTGCCAGCAGCCTAAGAAACCCCAGGGGATGGAAGCTGTTTTTT. Translated: CASSLRNPRGWKLFF.

V is TRBV5-1 and J is TRBJ2-2; D is unresolved. The CDR3 has 13 amino acids. CDR1 is SGHRS, CDR2 YFSETQ, per germline. Trimming shortened V by 2 bases and J by 5 bases, and 7 bases separated the two germline ends. The CDR3 here is CASSFDKTGELFF. In DNA, the CDR3 is TGCGCCAGCAGCTTTGACAAGACCGGGGAGCTGTTTTTT. The variable domain in full, with the rest retrieved from reference TRBV5-1 and TRBJ2-2, is KAGVTQTPRYLIKTRGQQVTLSCSPISGHRSVSWYQQTPGQGLQFLFEYFSETQRNKGNFPGRFSGRQFSNSRSEMNVSTLELGDSALYLCASSFDKTGELFFGEGSRLTVL.

The rearrangement joins TRBV6-1 to TRBJ1-1, with 7 bases lining up with TRBD1. V was pared by 6 bases and J by 2 bases, with 9 bases of the junction left unmatched. Germline CDR1 MNHNS, CDR2 SASEGT. CDR3 length: 15 amino acids. The CDR3 DNA follows: TGTGCCAGCAGCTATTGGACAGGTGCCAACACTGAAGCTTTCTTT. Protein product: CASSYWTGANTEAFF.

The genes are TRBV23-1 and TRBJ2-7; the match to TRBD2 covers 12 bases. TRBV23-1 falls under the ORF class, with uncertain function. This CDR3 spans 21 amino acids. The J segment lost 3 bases and the V segment lost 0 bases, leaving 18 bases of the junction unmatched. The CDR3 is CASSQSAPGLAGAIRFYEQYF. The CDR3, as DNA: TGCGCCAGCAGTCAATCGGCCCCGGGACTAGCGGGCGCCATCCGGTTCTACGAGCAGTACTTC.

V gene TRBV20-1 combines with J gene TRBJ1-3; D is ambiguous. Germline V gene sequence: CDR1 DFQATT, CDR2 SNEGSKA (reference sequence). Trimming removed 7 bases at V and 4 bases at J, with 8 bases between. This CDR3 comprises 11 residues. CDR3 region: CSVSRGNTIYF. CDR3 nucleotides: TGCAGTGTTAGTCGGGGAAACACCATATATTTT.

This clone appeared once. The chain recombines TRBV5-1 with TRBJ2-2, with D uncertain. CDR3 length: 12 residues. The germline CDR1 and CDR2 sequences are SGHRS and YFSETQ. Trimming left V 5 bases short and J 4 bases short, with 6 bases between. The CDR3 here is CASSESTGELFF. CDR3 nucleotide sequence: TGCGCCAGCAGTGAGAGCACCGGGGAGCTGTTTTTT.

The V gene is TRBV5-1, the J gene TRBJ2-7, with D perhaps TRBD1 (5 bases). The CDR3 has 15 amino acids. Germline V lookup: CDR1 SGHRS, CDR2 YFSETQ. V lost 6 bases, J lost 0 bases, and 16 bases lay in between. For the CDR3, the DNA is TGCGCCAGCACGCTCGACAGCCAGAGCTCCTACGAGCAGTACTTC. This codes for CASTLDSQSSYEQYF. The whole variable domain, filled in from reference TRBV5-1 and TRBJ2-7, reads KAGVTQTPRYLIKTRGQQVTLSCSPISGHRSVSWYQQTPGQGLQFLFEYFSETQRNKGNFPGRFSGRQFSNSRSEMNVSTLELGDSALYLCASTLDSQSSYEQYFGPGTRLTVT.

The chain recombines TRBV25-1 with TRBJ2-3; the D gene is possibly TRBD2 (7 bases). The V gene's germline CDR1 is MGHDK and CDR2 SYGVNS. The length of the CDR3 is 15 residues. Deletions cut 4 bases from V and 4 bases from J, with 15 bases between. CDR3 sequence: CASSGFRGGADTQYF. CDR3 nucleotide sequence: TGTGCCAGCAGTGGCTTTAGGGGGGGCGCAGATACGCAGTATTTT. Using reference TRBV25-1 and TRBJ2-3 for the parts outside the CDR3, the full variable domain is EADIYQTPRYLVIGTGKKITLECSQTMGHDKMYWYQQDPGMELHLIHYSYGVNSTEKGDLSSESTVSRIRTEHFPLTLESARPSHTSQYLCASSGFRGGADTQYFGPGTRLTVL.

The V and J genes are TRBV27 and TRBJ2-1; TRBD2 matches 9 bases. Germline V lookup: CDR1 MNHEY, CDR2 SMNVEV (reference sequence). The CDR3 is 16 amino acids. V was pared by 3 bases and J by 5 bases, with 8 bases of the junction left unmatched. The CDR3 nucleotides are TGTGCCAGCAGTTTTGGGACTAGCACGTACAACAATGAGCAGTTCTTC. Translated, it gives CASSFGTSTYNNEQFF.